Following are 8 T cell receptor beta chains from one sample sequenced in a study of STAT5B mutations in CD4+ large granular lymphocyte leukemia. Sequencing was performed with immunoSEQ multiplex PCR; in TCRdb, only in-frame clones are kept and a portion is missing. Found here are nearly 35,000 clones, 68% of them singletons; the top ten hold about 2%. Sequencing input: CD4+ T cells from blood buffy coats. Receptors were obtained from a human donor in good health.

V is TRBV19 and J is TRBJ1-2, with TRBD1 as a possible D gene (5 bases). The CDR3 runs 15 residues. Germline values: CDR1 LNHDA, CDR2 SQIVND (reference sequence). V lost 2 bases to trimming and J lost 3 bases, with 13 bases between them. The CDR3 here is CASSISGRGDYGYTF. The CDR3 nucleotides read TGTGCCAGTAGTATATCAGGGCGGGGCGACTATGGCTACACCTTC. Drawing the rest from reference TRBV19 and TRBJ1-2, the complete variable domain is DGGITQSPKYLFRKEGQNVTLSCEQNLNHDAMYWYRQDPGQGLRLIYYSQIVNDFQKGDIAEGYSVSREKKESFPLTVTSAQKNPTAFYLCASSISGRGDYGYTFGSGTRLTVV.

The chain has TRBV25-1 and TRBJ1-3; D is unclear. Germline V gives CDR1 MGHDK, CDR2 SYGVNS. The CDR3 length is 13 residues. Between the trimmed V and J ends, which lost 6 bases and 0 bases, there was a span of 6 bases. The CDR3 reads CASRGSSGNTIYF. The CDR3 coding sequence is TGTGCCAGCAGGGGGTCCTCTGGAAACACCATATATTTT.

V and J are TRBV19 and TRBJ1-4, with 9 bases aligning to TRBD1. Per germline, CDR1 LNHDA and CDR2 SQIVND (reference sequence). V was clipped by 5 bases and J by 4 bases; unmatched bases: 8. CDR3 length equals 16 residues. CDR3 loop: CASSPDRGISNEKLFF. DNA of the CDR3: TGTGCCAGTAGTCCTGACAGGGGGATTAGTAATGAAAAACTGTTTTTT.

This clone was observed a single time. The J gene is TRBJ1-4, the V gene TRBV6-5; 7 bases map to TRBD1. The CDR3 totals 15 residues. V gave up 6 bases and J gave up 4 bases; unmatched junction bases: 8. Germline V gene lookup returns CDR1 MNHEY and CDR2 SVGAGI. CDR3 bases: TGTGCCAGCAGCTTATTAAGGGGGCTTAATGAAAAACTGTTTTTT. Translating gives CASSLLRGLNEKLFF.

Only a few counts were recorded for this clone. The rearrangement uses TRBV2 and TRBJ1-6; D not resolved. The germline V and J ends were trimmed by 2 bases and 8 bases, with 10 bases remaining between them. The CDR3 consists of 14 residues. Germline CDR1 is SNHLY and CDR2 is FYNNEI. For the CDR3, the DNA is TGTGCCAGCAGTGAAATGGGTCCCTATTCACCCCTCCACTTT. Residues: CASSEMGPYSPLHF.

V gene TRBV2 combines with J gene TRBJ2-7; D ambiguous. The CDR3 runs to 11 residues. V was clipped by 6 bases and J by 5 bases, with 8 bases between them. CDR1 is SNHLY and CDR2 is FYNNEI in the germline V gene. This chain's CDR3 is CASSPGNEQYF. CDR3 nucleotide sequence: TGTGCCAGCAGCCCGGGCAACGAGCAGTACTTC.

The chain uses TRBV11-2 and TRBJ2-1; D is uncertain. Deletions cut 6 bases from V and 0 bases from J, with 9 bases between. This CDR3 spans 14 amino acids. Germline lookup yields CDR1 SGHAT and CDR2 FQNNGV. Here the CDR3 DNA reads TGTGCCAGCAGGGATCTAAGCTCCTACAATGAGCAGTTCTTC. It specifies CASRDLSSYNEQFF.

The chain is built from TRBV29-1 and TRBJ2-7, with a tentative D call TRBD2 (6 bases). V lost 6 bases to trimming and J lost 2 bases, with 17 bases between them. Germline V gives CDR1 SQVTM, CDR2 ANQGSEA. The CDR3 totals 14 residues. CDR3: CSVRATSYTYEQYF. CDR3 coding DNA: TGCAGCGTCAGGGCCACTAGCTATACCTACGAGCAGTACTTC.